These T cell receptor beta chains were read from a single sample in a study of early T cells in non-severe SARS-CoV-2 infection. TCRdb re-derived calls from the 5' RACE reads in MiXCR, one entry per CDR3 protein. The table includes over 25,000 distinct CDR3 sequences, roughly 4.5% detected once. Sample: whole blood. The receptor source for this set is an adult who was a healthcare worker with PCR-confirmed SARS-CoV-2 infection or an uninfected control (not recorded which). CDR3s include the opening cysteine and the closing phenylalanine or tryptophan. Each record gives: D gene, V gene, CDR3 length, clone size, J gene, CDR3 protein, CDR3 DNA. The D gene is left open where the match is weak. A row's size may be missing; if present it is once, few, many or a size class.

>.|TRBV11-2|15|.|TRBJ2-1
CASSSPGTSYNEQFF
TGTGCCAGCAGCTCCCCCGGGACTTCCTACAATGAGCAGTTCTTC
>TRBD2|TRBV6-6|16|few|TRBJ2-1
CASSTGLAGSHNEQFF
TGTGCCAGCAGTACCGGACTAGCAGGGTCACACAATGAGCAGTTCTTC
>.|TRBV18|14|many|TRBJ2-5
CASSPPEVRETQYF
TGTGCCAGCTCACCACCGGAGGTGAGGGAGACCCAGTACTTC
>.|TRBV7-6|15|few|TRBJ2-3
CASSPVLRGANTQYF
TGTGCCAGCAGCCCGGTACTCCGAGGAGCCAATACGCAGTATTTT
>TRBD1|TRBV12-3/TRBV12-4|14|many|TRBJ1-2
CASIGDSADYGYTF
TGTGCCAGCATAGGGGACAGCGCAGACTATGGCTACACCTTC
>.|TRBV11-2|13|once|TRBJ1-6
CASSHNRNSPLHF
TGTGCCAGCAGCCACAATCGCAATTCACCCCTCCACTTT
>TRBD1|TRBV12-3/TRBV12-4|13|many|TRBJ1-2
CASSFRTGYGYTF
TGTGCCAGCAGTTTCCGGACAGGGTATGGCTACACCTTC
>TRBD2|TRBV5-1|17|many|TRBJ2-3
CASSLKTSGGIADTQYF
TGCGCCAGCAGCTTGAAAACTAGCGGGGGGATTGCAGATACGCAGTATTTT
>TRBD2|TRBV20-1|15|many|TRBJ2-7
CSANVLAGGAYEQYF
TGCAGTGCCAACGTACTAGCGGGAGGCGCGTACGAGCAGTACTTC
>.|TRBV20-1|13|.|TRBJ2-1
CSASGLPWNEQFF
TGCAGTGCTTCGGGACTTCCTTGGAATGAGCAGTTCTTC
>.|TRBV11-2|13|medium-sized|TRBJ1-1
CASSLGMNTEAFF
TGTGCCAGCAGCTTGGGTATGAACACTGAAGCTTTCTTT
>.|TRBV6-5|15|few|TRBJ2-2
CASRINSNHLGELFF
TGTGCCAGCAGAATAAACAGTAATCATCTCGGGGAGCTGTTTTTT
>.|TRBV12-3/TRBV12-4|14|many|TRBJ1-4
CASSLAGTNEKLFF
TGTGCCAGCAGTTTGGCGGGGACTAATGAAAAACTGTTTTTT
>.|TRBV10-3|13|many|TRBJ2-7
CAIRRTADGEQYF
TGTGCCATCAGGAGGACAGCTGATGGCGAGCAGTACTTC
>TRBD2|TRBV3-1|16|many|TRBJ2-1
CASSQENLAVFYEQFF
TGTGCCAGCAGCCAAGAAAATCTAGCGGTATTTTACGAGCAGTTCTTC
>.|TRBV18|15|few|TRBJ1-5
CASSPRGGGNQPQHF
TGTGCCAGCTCACCACGTGGGGGGGGCAATCAGCCCCAGCATTTT
>TRBD2|TRBV20-1|15|few|TRBJ2-1
CSARSHLAGGYEQFF
TGCAGTGCTAGATCCCACCTAGCGGGGGGGTATGAGCAGTTCTTC
>.|TRBV20-1|13|many|TRBJ1-1
CSAPLSAVGGAFF
TGCAGTGCCCCCTTATCGGCCGTTGGGGGAGCTTTCTTT
>.|TRBV6-6|12|many|TRBJ1-1
CASSPQTPEAFF
TGTGCCAGCAGCCCTCAAACTCCTGAAGCTTTCTTT
>TRBD2|TRBV2|15|few|TRBJ2-5
CASSEARGLGKTQYF
TGTGCCAGCAGTGAAGCTAGGGGACTAGGGAAGACCCAGTACTTC
>.|TRBV9|13|.|TRBJ2-7
CASSGPLENEQYF
TGTGCCAGCAGCGGCCCACTAGAAAACGAGCAGTACTTC
>.|TRBV7-9|15|few|TRBJ2-2
CASSPLTRPPGELFF
TGTGCCAGCAGCCCCCTGACCCGTCCTCCCGGGGAGCTGTTTTTT
>.|TRBV4-2|13|many|TRBJ1-5
CASSQETDSPQHF
TGTGCCAGCAGCCAAGAGACAGACTCCCCCCAGCATTTT
>.|TRBV5-1|12|few|TRBJ2-1
CASSLDRHEQFF
TGCGCCAGCAGCTTGGATCGTCATGAGCAGTTCTTC
>.|TRBV12-3/TRBV12-4|11|many|TRBJ2-1
CASRAWNEQFF
TGTGCCAGCAGGGCCTGGAATGAGCAGTTCTTC
>TRBD1|TRBV19|16|many|TRBJ1-4
CASSFRDSNSNEKLFF
TGTGCCAGTAGTTTCCGGGACAGCAATAGTAATGAAAAACTGTTTTTT